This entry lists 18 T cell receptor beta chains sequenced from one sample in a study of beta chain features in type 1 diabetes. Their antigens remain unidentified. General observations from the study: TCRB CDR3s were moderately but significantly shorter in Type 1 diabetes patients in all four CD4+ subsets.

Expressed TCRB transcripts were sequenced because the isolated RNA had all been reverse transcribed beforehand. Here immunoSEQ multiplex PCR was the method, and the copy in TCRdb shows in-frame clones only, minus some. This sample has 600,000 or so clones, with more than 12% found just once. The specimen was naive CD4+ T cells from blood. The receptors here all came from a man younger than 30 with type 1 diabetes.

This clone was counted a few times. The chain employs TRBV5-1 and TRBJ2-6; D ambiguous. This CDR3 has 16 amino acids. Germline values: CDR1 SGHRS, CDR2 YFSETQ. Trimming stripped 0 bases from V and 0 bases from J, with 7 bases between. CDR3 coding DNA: TGCGCCAGCAGCTTGGGGCCCTCCTCTGGGGCCAACGTCCTGACTTTC. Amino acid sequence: CASSLGPSSGANVLTF.

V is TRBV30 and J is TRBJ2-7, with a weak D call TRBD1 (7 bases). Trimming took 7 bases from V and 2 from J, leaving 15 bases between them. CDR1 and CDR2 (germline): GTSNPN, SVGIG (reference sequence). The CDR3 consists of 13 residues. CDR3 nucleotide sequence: TGTGCCTCCGGAGGGGACAGAACCTACGAGCAGTACTTC. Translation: CASGGDRTYEQYF.

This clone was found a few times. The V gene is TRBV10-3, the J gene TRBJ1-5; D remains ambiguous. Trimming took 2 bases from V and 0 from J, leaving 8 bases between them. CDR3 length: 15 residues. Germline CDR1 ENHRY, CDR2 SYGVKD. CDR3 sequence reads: CAISEGRNSNQPQHF. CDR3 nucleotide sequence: TGTGCCATCAGTGAGGGCCGCAATAGCAATCAGCCCCAGCATTTT.

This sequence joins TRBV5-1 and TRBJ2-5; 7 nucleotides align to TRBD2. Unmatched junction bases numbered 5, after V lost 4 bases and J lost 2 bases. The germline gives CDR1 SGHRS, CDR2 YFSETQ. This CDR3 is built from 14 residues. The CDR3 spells CASSAGDAQETQYF. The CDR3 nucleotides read TGCGCCAGCAGCGCGGGAGATGCGCAAGAGACCCAGTACTTC.

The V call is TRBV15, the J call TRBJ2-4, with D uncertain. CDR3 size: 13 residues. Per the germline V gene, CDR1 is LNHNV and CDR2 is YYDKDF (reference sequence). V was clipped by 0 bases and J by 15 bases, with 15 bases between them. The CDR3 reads CATSRDRGKVVYF. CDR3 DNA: TGTGCCACCAGCAGAGATCGAGGCAAGGTAGTGTACTTC.

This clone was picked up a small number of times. The CDR3 loop reads CASSTNTGDGYGYTF. DNA for the CDR3: TGTGCCAGTAGTACGAACACAGGGGACGGCTATGGCTACACCTTC. This chain connects TRBV19 to TRBJ1-2, with 7 bases matching TRBD1. The V gene's germline CDR1 is LNHDA and CDR2 SQIVND (reference sequence). This CDR3 contains 15 residues. The V gene end was trimmed by 4 bases and the J gene end by 4 bases; junction bases not matched to a gene: 9.

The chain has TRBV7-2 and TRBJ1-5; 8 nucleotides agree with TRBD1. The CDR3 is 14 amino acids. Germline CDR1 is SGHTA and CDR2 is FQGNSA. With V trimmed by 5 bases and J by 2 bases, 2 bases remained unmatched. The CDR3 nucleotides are TGTGCCAGCAGCCCCAGGGGGCGCAATCAGCCCCAGCATTTT. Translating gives CASSPRGRNQPQHF.

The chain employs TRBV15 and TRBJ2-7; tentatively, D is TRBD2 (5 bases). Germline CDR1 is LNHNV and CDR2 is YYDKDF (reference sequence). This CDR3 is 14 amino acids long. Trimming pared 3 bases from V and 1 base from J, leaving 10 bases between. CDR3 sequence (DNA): TGTGCCACCAGCAGGGGGTCGGGGTCCTACGAGCAGTACTTC. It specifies CATSRGSGSYEQYF.

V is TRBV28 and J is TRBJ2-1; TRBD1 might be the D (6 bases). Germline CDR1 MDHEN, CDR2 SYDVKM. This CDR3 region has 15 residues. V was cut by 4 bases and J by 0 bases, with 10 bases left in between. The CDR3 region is CASSSGAGSYNEQFF. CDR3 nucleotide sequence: TGTGCCAGCAGTTCAGGGGCAGGCTCCTACAATGAGCAGTTCTTC.

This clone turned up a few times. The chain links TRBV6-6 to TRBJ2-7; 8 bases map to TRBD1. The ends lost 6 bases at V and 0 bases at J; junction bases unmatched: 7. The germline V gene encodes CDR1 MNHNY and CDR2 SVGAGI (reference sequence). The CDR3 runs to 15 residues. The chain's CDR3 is CASSPGQVLSYEQYF. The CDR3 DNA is TGTGCCAGCAGCCCGGGACAGGTGCTCTCCTACGAGCAGTACTTC.

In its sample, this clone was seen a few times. The CDR3 DNA is TGTGCCAGCAGCCCAGAGGGGGGCAGGGGCACTGAAGCTTTCTTT. Encoded protein: CASSPEGGRGTEAFF. The V call is TRBV7-9, the J call TRBJ1-1; TRBD1 is a possible D gene (6 bases). CDR3 length: 15 amino acids. V was trimmed by 5 bases and J by 4 bases, leaving 17 bases between them. Germline V lookup: CDR1 SEHNR, CDR2 FQNEAQ (reference sequence).

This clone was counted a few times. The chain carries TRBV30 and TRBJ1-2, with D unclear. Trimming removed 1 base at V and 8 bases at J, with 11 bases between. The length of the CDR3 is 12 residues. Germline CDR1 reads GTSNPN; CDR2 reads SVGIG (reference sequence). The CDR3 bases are TGTGCCTGGAGTGAGGCTTTCCTAGGCTACACCTTC. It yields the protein CAWSEAFLGYTF.

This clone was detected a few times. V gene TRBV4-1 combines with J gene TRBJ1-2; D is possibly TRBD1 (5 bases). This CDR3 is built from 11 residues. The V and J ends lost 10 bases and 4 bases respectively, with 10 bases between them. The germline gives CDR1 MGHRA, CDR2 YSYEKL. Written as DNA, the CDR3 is TGCGCCACCGGGACTCCCTATGGCTACACCTTC. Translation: CATGTPYGYTF.

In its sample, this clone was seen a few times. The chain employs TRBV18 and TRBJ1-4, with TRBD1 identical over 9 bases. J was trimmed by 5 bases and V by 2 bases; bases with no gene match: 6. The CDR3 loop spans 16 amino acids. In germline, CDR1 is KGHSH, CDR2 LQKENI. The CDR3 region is CASSPGLDRGNEKLFF. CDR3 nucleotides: TGTGCCAGCTCACCAGGCCTGGACAGGGGCAATGAAAAACTGTTTTTT.

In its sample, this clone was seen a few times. The CDR3 here is CASRQQGNTEAFF. CDR3 in DNA: TGTGCCAGCAGACAACAGGGGAACACTGAAGCTTTCTTT. The rearrangement uses TRBV27 and TRBJ1-1; tentatively, D is TRBD1 (6 bases). The germline CDR1 and CDR2 sequences are MNHEY and SMNVEV (reference sequence). Trimming took off 6 bases at V and 1 base at J, with 9 bases between the two ends. This CDR3 has 13 residues.

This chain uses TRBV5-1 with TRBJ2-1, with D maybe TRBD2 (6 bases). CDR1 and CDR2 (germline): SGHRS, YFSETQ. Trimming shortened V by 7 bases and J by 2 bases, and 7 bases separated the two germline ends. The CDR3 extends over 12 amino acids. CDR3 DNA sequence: TGCGCCAGCCGGGGGACCTACAATGAGCAGTTCTTC. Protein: CASRGTYNEQFF.

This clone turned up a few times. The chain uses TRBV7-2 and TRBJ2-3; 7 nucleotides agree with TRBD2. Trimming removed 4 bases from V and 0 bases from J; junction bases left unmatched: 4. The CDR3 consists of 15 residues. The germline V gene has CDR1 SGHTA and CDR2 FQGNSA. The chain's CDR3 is CASSSSGSSTDTQYF. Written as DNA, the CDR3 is TGTGCCAGCAGCTCTAGCGGTTCGAGCACAGATACGCAGTATTTT.

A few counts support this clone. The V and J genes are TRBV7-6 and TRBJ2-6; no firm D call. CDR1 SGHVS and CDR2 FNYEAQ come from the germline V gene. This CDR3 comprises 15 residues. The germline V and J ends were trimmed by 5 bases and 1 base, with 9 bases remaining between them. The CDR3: CASSGRSSGANVLTF. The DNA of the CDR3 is TGTGCCAGCAGCGGACGGAGTTCTGGGGCCAACGTCCTGACTTTC. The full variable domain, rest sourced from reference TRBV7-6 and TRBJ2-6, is GAGVSQSPRYKVTKRGQDVALRCDPISGHVSLYWYRQALGQGPEFLTYFNYEAQQDKSGLPNDRFSAERPEGSISTLTIQRTEQRDSAMYRCASSGRSSGANVLTFGAGSRLTVL.